These 10 T cell receptor beta chains originate from one sample sequenced in a study of technical replicates of blood from a few donors. The method was immunoSEQ multiplex PCR; TCRdb's version includes in-frame clones alone and lacks a portion of them. The sample has around 57,000 clones, more than 95% seen once; the top ten hold around 0.19%. Input material: T cells isolated from PBMCs. These receptors were taken from a human donor in good health.

The rearrangement uses TRBV30 and TRBJ1-2; D is perhaps TRBD1 (6 bases). Germline CDR1 GTSNPN, CDR2 SVGIG (reference sequence). This CDR3 is built from 16 residues. Trimming removed 1 base at V and 8 bases at J, with 23 bases between. The CDR3 spells CAWSASLTSKGGGYTF. CDR3 coding DNA: TGTGCCTGGAGTGCGTCACTAACTTCAAAAGGGGGAGGCTACACCTTC. The full variable domain, rest sourced from reference TRBV30 and TRBJ1-2, is SQTIHQWPATLVQPVGSPLSLECTVEGTSNPNLYWYRQAAGRGLQLLFYSVGIGQISSEVPQNLSASRPQDRQFILSSKKLLLSDSGFYLCAWSASLTSKGGGYTFGSGTRLTVV.

The chain combines TRBV6-1 with TRBJ1-5, with D possibly being TRBD1 (6 bases). CDR1 MNHNS and CDR2 SASEGT come from the germline V gene. The CDR3 sequence is 15 residues long. V gave up 4 bases and J gave up 4 bases, with 14 bases separating them. The CDR3, as DNA: TGTGCCAGCAGTGCACACAGGGTCGATAATCAGCCCCAGCATTTT. Its protein is CASSAHRVDNQPQHF.

V and J are TRBV5-1 and TRBJ2-2; D might be TRBD2 (5 bases). Germline assignment: CDR1 SGHRS and CDR2 YFSETQ. Trimming removed 0 bases at V and 0 bases at J, with 15 bases between. There are 18 residues in the CDR3. This chain's CDR3 is CASSLVLYTDSNTGELFF. In DNA form, the CDR3 reads TGCGCCAGCAGCTTGGTCCTCTACACGGACTCGAACACCGGGGAGCTGTTTTTT.

The V call is TRBV28, the J call TRBJ2-2; 9 bases align to TRBD2. This CDR3 region has 15 residues. Germline V gives CDR1 MDHEN, CDR2 SYDVKM. V shed 3 bases, J shed 8 bases, and the junction held 7 bases outside the gene matches. CDR3 loop: CASSFVAGATGELFF. In DNA, the CDR3 is TGTGCCAGCAGTTTCGTAGCGGGAGCAACAGGGGAGCTGTTTTTT.

CDR3 region: CASSGGTESYEQYF. The CDR3 DNA follows: TGTGCCAGCAGCGGAGGGACAGAGAGCTACGAGCAGTACTTC. This chain connects TRBV5-5 to TRBJ2-7, with D possibly matching TRBD1 (7 bases). Germline CDR1 SGHKS, CDR2 YYEKEE (reference sequence). CDR3 size: 14 residues. Trimming pared 4 bases from V and 3 bases from J, leaving 14 bases between.

This clone appeared a single time. The chain employs TRBV6-1 and TRBJ2-5; a possible D gene is TRBD1 (5 bases). V shed 8 bases and J shed 0 bases, with 10 bases lying between them. The CDR3 sequence is 13 residues long. CDR1 MNHNS and CDR2 SASEGT come from the germline V gene. The CDR3 spells CASYDRNQETQYF. CDR3 bases: TGTGCCAGCTATGACAGAAACCAAGAGACCCAGTACTTC.

The genes are TRBV4-1 and TRBJ2-7, with 8 nucleotides matching TRBD2. Germline CDR1 MGHRA, CDR2 YSYEKL. The ends lost 1 base at V and 3 bases at J; junction bases unmatched: 5. The length of the CDR3 is 15 residues. CDR3 DNA sequence: TGCGCCAGCAGCCAAGTACTAGCGGCAAACTACGAGCAGTACTTC. It translates to CASSQVLAANYEQYF.

This clone was recorded a few times. The J gene is TRBJ1-1, the V gene TRBV25-1; 7 nucleotides match TRBD1. This CDR3 region has 11 residues. V trimming: 6 bases; J trimming: 5 bases; junction bases outside the gene matches: 0. Germline-derived CDR1 and CDR2 are MGHDK and SYGVNS. CDR3 nucleotides: TGTGCCAGCAGGACAGGGACTGAAGCTTTCTTT. Translating gives CASRTGTEAFF.

The chain carries TRBV30 and TRBJ1-1; TRBD1 matches at 8 bases. Germline CDR1 GTSNPN, CDR2 SVGIG (reference sequence). V lost 3 bases and J lost 6; bases outside the gene matches: 15. The CDR3 covers 16 residues. The CDR3 bases are TGTGCCTGGAGGCTATACGGGACAGGCATCCCCCCTGAAGCTTTCTTT. Its protein is CAWRLYGTGIPPEAFF.

CDR3 sequence reads: CASTEGVGVSTDTQYF. CDR3 DNA sequence: TGTGCCAGTACTGAGGGCGTGGGAGTCAGCACAGATACGCAGTATTTT. This sequence joins TRBV28 and TRBJ2-3, with D tentatively TRBD2 (5 bases). V gave up 9 bases and J gave up 0 bases, with 19 bases separating them. The CDR3 extends over 16 amino acids. CDR1 MDHEN and CDR2 SYDVKM come from the germline V gene.